Below, 2 T cell receptor beta chains from the same sample are listed, as sequenced in a study of CD8 T cells in ankylosing spondylitis. TCRdb re-derived calls from the 5' RACE reads in MiXCR, one entry per CDR3 protein. Of 120,000 to 150,000 distinct CDR3 sequences listed, roughly 8.3% are singletons. The sample consisted of synovial fluid, either unsorted or a sorted T cell fraction (not recorded which). These receptors all come from a male donor with ankylosing spondylitis.

At least ten counts were recorded for this clonotype. The chain recombines TRBV7-8 with TRBJ2-4; 7 bases fit TRBD2. The germline V gene encodes CDR1 SGHVS and CDR2 FQNEAQ. The CDR3 covers 17 residues. J gave up 0 bases and V 5 bases, and 10 bases lay outside the gene matches. The CDR3 DNA follows: TGTGCCAGCAGCGCGGGACTAAACAGACTAGCCAAAAACATTCAGTACTTC. Translated, it gives CASSAGLNRLAKNIQYF.

The table lists this clonotype with many counts. The rearrangement links TRBV4-2 to TRBJ1-1, with 7 nucleotides matching TRBD1. Germline lookup yields CDR1 LGHNA and CDR2 YNFKEQ. V trimming: 2 bases; J trimming: 4 bases; junction bases outside the gene matches: 4. The CDR3 contains 14 residues. The CDR3 loop reads CASSQYRDSTEAFF. DNA for the CDR3: TGTGCCAGCAGCCAATACCGGGACAGCACTGAAGCTTTCTTT.